The 29 T cell receptor beta chains below all came from one sample that was sequenced in a study of blood T cell repertoires in COVID-19 (TCRdb year 2020). Libraries were built with the immunoSEQ multiplex PCR assay. TCRdb carries this immuneACCESS record with in-frame sequences only. Its versions omit some clonotypes, under half of them owing to an unresolved V gene in the studies checked, with the rest unexplained. The sample table lists around 340,000 clones, 83% of them with a count of one. The top ten clonotypes cover 2.5% to 3% of the sample. The sequenced material came from peripheral blood. These receptors all come from a man younger than 40 with active or convalescent COVID-19.

This chain connects TRBV6-6 to TRBJ2-7; tentative D call: TRBD2 (6 bases). The CDR3 extends over 16 amino acids. Germline CDR1 MNHNY, CDR2 SVGAGI (reference sequence). The V end was cut by 6 bases, the J end by 0 bases, with 18 bases between. The CDR3 DNA reads as TGTGCCAGCAGCCGATCCCCCCCGGGAGCCTCCTACGAGCAGTACTTC. Translated, it gives CASSRSPPGASYEQYF.

The rearrangement links TRBV9 to TRBJ2-2, with D possibly being TRBD1 (5 bases). The CDR3 contains 14 residues. Trimming left V 1 base short and J 6 bases short, with 10 bases between. Germline values: CDR1 SGDLS, CDR2 YYNGEE. CDR3: CASSVSSGPGELFF. Here the CDR3 DNA reads TGTGCCAGCAGCGTAAGTTCAGGGCCCGGGGAGCTGTTTTTT.

This chain joins TRBV7-2 and TRBJ2-3, with D possibly being TRBD2 (6 bases). This CDR3 has 14 amino acids. Trimming took 5 bases from V and 2 from J, leaving 11 bases between them. Germline V lookup: CDR1 SGHTA, CDR2 FQGNSA. CDR3 residues: CASSPPGATDTQYF. In nucleotides, the CDR3 is TGTGCCAGCAGCCCCCCGGGAGCCACAGATACGCAGTATTTT.

The genes are TRBV19 and TRBJ2-1; 8 positions match TRBD2. Germline lookup yields CDR1 LNHDA and CDR2 SQIVND (reference sequence). The ends lost 0 bases at V and 5 bases at J; junction bases unmatched: 6. The CDR3 extends over 16 amino acids. CDR3 loop: CASSIDGGRSHNEQFF. The CDR3 coding sequence is TGTGCCAGTAGTATAGATGGCGGGAGGTCCCACAATGAGCAGTTCTTC.

The chain uses TRBV7-3 and TRBJ2-3; TRBD2 matches at 11 bases. CDR1 and CDR2 (germline): SGHTA, FQGTGA. CDR3 length equals 16 residues. The junction had 3 bases not matched to a gene; V was cut back by 4 bases and J by 0 bases. The CDR3 region is CASSSGLAASTDTQYF. DNA of the CDR3: TGTGCCAGCAGCTCGGGACTAGCGGCTAGCACAGATACGCAGTATTTT. The full variable domain, with the rest looked up from reference TRBV7-3 and TRBJ2-3, is GAGVSQTPSNKVTEKGKYVELRCDPISGHTALYWYRQSLGQGPEFLIYFQGTGAADDSGLPNDRFFAVRPEGSVSTLKIQRTERGDSAVYLCASSSGLAASTDTQYFGPGTRLTVL.

The V gene is TRBV21-1, the J gene TRBJ1-2; TRBD1, as called in the table, went unchecked against the DNA. TRBV21-1 is assigned pseudogene status. The CDR3 sequence is 18 residues long. DNA for the CDR3: TGTGCCAGCAGCACCCCCGGGACAGGGGGTTACAATAGCTATGGCTACACCTTC. Amino acid sequence: CASSTPGTGGYNSYGYTF.

V gene TRBV15 combines with J gene TRBJ2-1, with D hard to call. The CDR3 is 12 amino acids. Germline V gene data show CDR1 as LNHNV and CDR2 as YYDKDF (reference sequence). V was shortened by 5 bases and J by 8 bases, with 10 bases between the two germline ends. CDR3 in DNA: TGTGCCACCAGCCCCGACGGGTATGAGCAGTTCTTC. Its protein product is CATSPDGYEQFF.

The CDR3 sequence is CASSEQGEEQPQHF. CDR3 nucleotides: TGTGCCAGCAGCGAACAGGGGGAAGAGCAGCCCCAGCATTTT. The rearrangement links TRBV2 to TRBJ1-5; TRBD1 agrees at 8 bases. CDR1 and CDR2 from the germline V gene are SNHLY and FYNNEI. The trim removed 6 bases at V and 7 bases at J, leaving 8 bases unmatched. CDR3 length equals 14 residues.

The CDR3 loop reads CASSLLQAEFYGYTF. Here the CDR3 DNA reads TGTGCCAGCAGTTTATTGCAGGCCGAATTCTATGGCTACACCTTC. V is TRBV28 and J is TRBJ1-2; D uncertain. The V end lost 1 base, the J end lost 4 bases, and 13 bases lay between the germline ends. This CDR3 is 15 amino acids long. The germline V gene encodes CDR1 MDHEN and CDR2 SYDVKM.

V and J are TRBV10-3 and TRBJ2-3; D is possibly TRBD2 (5 bases). The length of the CDR3 is 15 residues. The germline gives CDR1 ENHRY, CDR2 SYGVKD. Trimming took 5 bases from V and 0 from J, leaving 12 bases between them. The CDR3 loop is CAISPGSTSTDTQYF. The CDR3 DNA reads as TGTGCCATCAGTCCGGGATCGACTAGCACAGATACGCAGTATTTT.

The chain has TRBV18 and TRBJ2-1, with 9 nucleotides matching TRBD2. The germline V gene has CDR1 KGHSH and CDR2 LQKENI. Trimming removed 6 bases from V and 1 base from J; junction bases left unmatched: 7. The CDR3 spans 16 residues. This CDR3 reads CASSRSGGPSYNEQFF. The CDR3 DNA follows: TGTGCCAGCTCCCGTAGCGGGGGACCGTCCTACAATGAGCAGTTCTTC.

This sequence joins TRBV6-6 and TRBJ1-2, with TRBD1 identical over 8 bases. Trimming cost V 4 bases and J 1 base; bases outside gene matches: 8. The CDR3 sequence is 16 residues long. Germline CDR1 MNHNY, CDR2 SVGAGI (reference sequence). As DNA, the CDR3 is TGTGCCAGCAGTTTCGTTAGACAGGGGAATAACTATGGCTACACCTTC. This codes for CASSFVRQGNNYGYTF.

The V and J genes are TRBV6-5 and TRBJ2-7, with a weak D call TRBD1 (5 bases). Germline-derived CDR1 and CDR2 are MNHEY and SVGAGI. The CDR3 spans 12 residues. The V gene lost 2 bases and the J gene lost 3 bases, with 5 bases spanning the gap. CDR3 DNA sequence: TGTGCCAGCAGTTACACAGGCTACGAGCAGTACTTC. Protein product: CASSYTGYEQYF.

The chain has TRBV11-3 and TRBJ1-3; possible D gene TRBD1, 5 bases. This CDR3 comprises 16 residues. V lost 4 bases to trimming and J lost 2 bases, with 15 bases between them. From germline, CDR1 is SGHNT and CDR2 YENEEA. CDR3 sequence (DNA): TGTGCCAGCAGCTCCCCCAGGGAAGGGACTGGAAACACCATATATTTT. Translating gives CASSSPREGTGNTIYF.

This clone occurred once. J is TRBJ2-7 and V is TRBV6-2 or TRBV6-3; weak D call: TRBD2 (5 bases). The CDR3 spans 14 residues. Germline CDR1 reads MNHEY; CDR2 reads SVGEGT. Trimming removed 2 bases from V and 6 bases from J, with 14 bases in between. CDR3 in amino acids: CASSYTGGYGEQYF. The CDR3 DNA reads TGTGCCAGCAGTTACACCGGAGGCTATGGCGAGCAGTACTTC.

The chain is built from TRBV18 and TRBJ1-5; 8 bases map to TRBD1. Germline values: CDR1 KGHSH, CDR2 LQKENI. V gave up 6 bases and J gave up 1 base; unmatched junction bases: 11. This CDR3 comprises 17 residues. CDR3: CASSDDRGLTSNQPQHF. CDR3 DNA: TGTGCCAGCTCGGACGACAGGGGTTTAACGAGCAATCAGCCCCAGCATTTT.

The chain employs TRBV11-3 and TRBJ1-2, with TRBD1 matching 10 bases. V trimming: 5 bases; J trimming: 10 bases; junction bases outside the gene matches: 7. In germline, CDR1 is SGHNT, CDR2 YENEEA. This CDR3 is built from 13 residues. The CDR3 region has the DNA TGTGCCAGCAGCGACCCGGGACAGGGGTCCTACACCTTC. Its translation: CASSDPGQGSYTF.

This clone was seen a single time. This chain uses TRBV11-3 with TRBJ2-2; TRBD2 agrees at 7 bases. There are 16 residues in the CDR3. After removal of 5 bases from V and 7 bases from J, the junction contained 13 bases not matched to a gene. The germline V gene has CDR1 SGHNT and CDR2 YENEEA. CDR3 in DNA: TGTGCCAGCAGCCCCCCGAATAGGGGAGGGGACGGGGAGCTGTTTTTT. As protein: CASSPPNRGGDGELFF.

The chain is built from TRBV4-1 and TRBJ1-3; the D is unclear. The CDR3 runs 13 residues. Trimming took 0 bases from V and 10 from J, leaving 10 bases between them. The V gene's germline CDR1 is MGHRA and CDR2 YSYEKL. The CDR3 spells CASSQDEVVTIYF. CDR3 bases: TGCGCCAGCAGCCAAGATGAGGTTGTGACCATATATTTT.

Here the CDR3 reads CAWSREFEQYF. CDR3 sequence (DNA): TGTGCCTGGAGTAGGGAGTTCGAGCAGTACTTC. The V and J genes are TRBV30 and TRBJ2-7; a possible D gene is TRBD2 (5 bases). In germline, CDR1 is GTSNPN, CDR2 SVGIG (reference sequence). V was cut by 2 bases and J by 6 bases, with 8 bases left in between. The CDR3 totals 11 residues.

The chain employs TRBV5-6 and TRBJ2-2, with D hard to call. Germline V gives CDR1 SGHDT, CDR2 YYEEEE. The CDR3 totals 13 residues. The V gene lost 2 bases and the J gene lost 5 bases, with 7 bases spanning the gap. This CDR3 is CASSFSSTGELFF. The CDR3 DNA reads TGTGCCAGCAGCTTTAGTAGTACCGGGGAGCTGTTTTTT.

The chain recombines TRBV6-4 with TRBJ2-7, with TRBD2 identical over 8 bases. CDR1 is MRHNA and CDR2 is SNTAGT in the germline V gene. Unmatched junction bases numbered 19, after V lost 6 bases and J lost 0 bases. CDR3 length: 19 residues. This CDR3 reads CASSQSGSLGGLNSYEQYF. In DNA form, the CDR3 reads TGTGCCAGCAGCCAGAGCGGGAGCTTGGGTGGCCTTAACTCCTACGAGCAGTACTTC.

J is TRBJ2-1 and V is TRBV30; 13 bases agree with TRBD2. The germline V gene has CDR1 GTSNPN and CDR2 SVGIG (reference sequence). The CDR3 contains 16 residues. Unmatched junction bases numbered 4, after V lost 1 base and J lost 4 bases. The CDR3 sequence: CAWSGLAGGTYNEQFF. CDR3 in DNA: TGTGCCTGGAGTGGACTAGCGGGGGGAACGTACAATGAGCAGTTCTTC.

The chain employs TRBV30 and TRBJ1-2; D gene unclear. The CDR3 sequence is 13 residues long. The germline V gene has CDR1 GTSNPN and CDR2 SVGIG (reference sequence). V was pared by 4 bases and J by 5 bases, with 14 bases between. The CDR3 coding sequence is TGTGCCTGGACTCCAAACCGGGAATATGGCTACACCTTC. Protein: CAWTPNREYGYTF.

A single count supports this clone. This chain links TRBV6-1 with TRBJ2-3, with TRBD2 as a possible D gene (6 bases). V lost 2 bases and J 5 bases, leaving 17 bases between the germline ends. CDR1 and CDR2 (germline): MNHNS, SASEGT. This CDR3 contains 16 residues. The CDR3 DNA is TGTGCCAGCAGTGAACTCGGGGGAAGAGGTCGAGATACGCAGTATTTT. Its translation is CASSELGGRGRDTQYF.

The chain couples TRBV25-1 to TRBJ2-3, with 8 bases identical to TRBD2. Germline CDR1 reads MGHDK; CDR2 reads SYGVNS. The CDR3 extends over 13 amino acids. V lost 4 bases and J lost 9; bases outside the gene matches: 6. CDR3 loop: CASSAAGGGTQYF. CDR3 DNA sequence: TGTGCCAGCAGTGCCGCGGGGGGAGGAACGCAGTATTTT.

V usage is TRBV7-9 and J usage is TRBJ1-2; TRBD1 aligns across 11 bases. Germline CDR1 reads SEHNR; CDR2 reads FQNEAQ (reference sequence). J was trimmed by 7 bases and V by 11 bases; bases with no gene match: 9. This CDR3 is 13 amino acids long. In nucleotides, the CDR3 is TGTGCCCTGGAACCGGGACAGGGGGGTGGCTACACCTTC. Translating it yields CALEPGQGGGYTF.

A single count supports this clone. The chain couples TRBV11-3 to TRBJ2-5; tentative D call: TRBD1 (6 bases). V shed 5 bases and J shed 1 base, with 14 bases lying between them. The CDR3 runs 15 residues. Germline V gene data show CDR1 as SGHNT and CDR2 as YENEEA. CDR3 sequence (DNA): TGTGCCAGCAGCCAAGACGGACAGTTCCAAGAGACCCAGTACTTC. Translating it yields CASSQDGQFQETQYF.

In this sample, this clone turned up once. This chain uses TRBV7-9 with TRBJ2-3; D perhaps matches TRBD2 (5 bases). V was clipped by 5 bases and J by 2 bases, with 8 bases between them. Germline lookup yields CDR1 SEHNR and CDR2 FQNEAQ (reference sequence). The CDR3 is made up of 13 amino acids. CDR3 sequence: CASSDYTTDTQYF. The DNA of the CDR3 is TGTGCCAGCAGCGACTATACCACAGATACGCAGTATTTT. Looking up the rest from reference TRBV7-9 and TRBJ2-3 gives the full variable domain: DTGVSQNPRHKITKRGQNVTFRCDPISEHNRLYWYRQTLGQGPEFLTYFQNEAQLEKSRLLSDRFSAERPKGSFSTLEIQRTEQGDSAMYLCASSDYTTDTQYFGPGTRLTVL.